This TCR beta chain was observed in a study of human T cells and chemical hapten exposure. Study-wide background: It was small differences in pooled library volume that mainly caused per-sample TCR yields to vary.

Concerning this clonotype: The antigen is unknown.

Time point indicated: patch test 3, about 24 weeks after DPC sensitization. Specified treatment: therapeutic diphenylcyclopropenone sensitization with weekly scalp DPC. Each CDR3 protein gets one entry after TCRdb re-called the RACE reads with MiXCR. The sample holds just over 95,000 distinct CDR3 sequences, 25% to 35% seen once. Study-level points and caveats: The number of TCRs above 1 in 1000 frequency did not change after DPC sensitization.

The TCR was taken from a man aged 35 to 55 with alopecia areata. Some clones in this sample may be carry-over from other donors' samples. The sample consisted of whole blood, taken in connection with sensitization to the hapten diphenylcyclopropenone (DPC).

Here the CDR3 reads CASSSLAGGQFF. Written as DNA, the CDR3 is TGTGCCAGCAGTTCCCTAGCGGGGGGGCAGTTCTTC. The rearrangement uses TRBV28 and TRBJ2-1; 11 nucleotides agree with TRBD2. This CDR3 spans 12 amino acids. The V gene end was trimmed by 4 bases and the J gene end by 12 bases; junction bases not matched to a gene: 2. The germline gives CDR1 MDHEN, CDR2 SYDVKM.